The present T cell receptor (beta chain) was sequenced within a study of cytomegalovirus exposure and HLA in healthy donors. The CDR3 extends over 16 amino acids. The germline V gene encodes CDR1 ENHRY and CDR2 SYGVKD. V was cut by 4 bases and J by 2 bases, with 18 bases left in between. The PCR used 60 Vbeta and 13 Jbeta primers. Assay: immunoSEQ multiplex PCR; the TCRdb copy retains only in-frame clones and omits some. This table has over 95,000 clones, around 77% appearing once. The V call is TRBV10-3, the J call TRBJ2-7; maybe TRBD1 (6 bases). The sample consisted of PBMCs. The clonotype was recovered from a female donor in good health and CMV-seronegative. CDR3 DNA: TGTGCCATCAGTGGACTTTCAGGGGCTTCCACCTACGAGCAGTACTTC. It yields the protein CAISGLSGASTYEQYF.